This T cell receptor beta chain was found in a study of spatial heterogeneity in lung cancer. Each CDR3 protein is one row after TCRdb ran MiXCR on the 5' RACE reads. The sample shows about 38,000 distinct CDR3 sequences, roughly 5% of them seen only once. CDR1 is SGHTA, CDR2 FQGNSA, per germline. Trimming at V came to 5 bases and at J to 6 bases, leaving 14 bases not matched to a gene. The CDR3 has 18 amino acids. The time point here: sample taken at primary tumor resection. Whole RNA, which was extracted from tumor, nontumor lung tissue or frozen PBMC, was sequenced without any cell sorting. The chain carries TRBV7-2 and TRBJ1-6; 9 positions match TRBD1. Sequenced material: PBMCs, taken at surgery. The receptor's source is a female donor with early-stage non-small cell lung cancer. The CDR3 DNA reads as TGTGCCAGCAGCCCTAGGGTCTTGACAGGGGGTACTAATTCACCCCTCCACTTT. Translating it yields CASSPRVLTGGTNSPLHF.